This T cell receptor (beta chain) is from a study of T cell responses to AZD1222 COVID-19 vaccine. The assay was immunoSEQ multiplex PCR, and TCRdb's table has in-frame clones only and misses some. The repertoire holds some 110,000 clones, approximately 89% seen once, with approximately 9% in the top ten. Germline CDR1 MNHEY, CDR2 SVGAGI. The CDR3 extends over 16 amino acids. The germline V and J ends were trimmed by 0 bases and 2 bases, with 13 bases remaining between them. The sample in question was peripheral blood, obtained on day 0 of AZD1222 vaccination. This clonotype was sampled from an adult in good health. V is TRBV6-5 and J is TRBJ1-2; D is ambiguous. Here the CDR3 DNA reads TGTGCCAGCAGTTACTCGGTGCCGGCGGGAAACTATGGCTACACCTTC. Protein sequence: CASSYSVPAGNYGYTF.